Reported below is one TCR beta chain. The antigen is undetermined. The germline gives CDR1 SGDLS, CDR2 YYNGEE. V shed 0 bases and J 10 bases; nucleotides not matched to a gene: 6. This CDR3 is built from 14 residues. This sample was taken from a study of brain metastases from non-small cell lung cancer. The study's findings and limits: In around 66% of brain metastases, T-cell clones were expanded compared with matched primary tumors. T-cell infiltration was lower in brain metastases than primaries (P < 0.001). Metastases had sparse T cells but largely shared repertoires with primaries.

Measured with immunoSEQ multiplex PCR; TCRdb has only the in-frame clones, and not every one. The data hold around 4,500 clones, with 70% to 90% observed a single time. The chain has TRBV9 and TRBJ2-1; 8 nucleotides agree with TRBD1. Sequences were obtained from primary lung tumor tissue. This clonotype originated in a donor at least 40 years old with non-small cell lung cancer. The CDR3 sequence is CASSVGQGRGEQFF. The CDR3 DNA follows: TGTGCCAGCAGCGTAGGACAGGGGCGTGGGGAGCAGTTCTTC.